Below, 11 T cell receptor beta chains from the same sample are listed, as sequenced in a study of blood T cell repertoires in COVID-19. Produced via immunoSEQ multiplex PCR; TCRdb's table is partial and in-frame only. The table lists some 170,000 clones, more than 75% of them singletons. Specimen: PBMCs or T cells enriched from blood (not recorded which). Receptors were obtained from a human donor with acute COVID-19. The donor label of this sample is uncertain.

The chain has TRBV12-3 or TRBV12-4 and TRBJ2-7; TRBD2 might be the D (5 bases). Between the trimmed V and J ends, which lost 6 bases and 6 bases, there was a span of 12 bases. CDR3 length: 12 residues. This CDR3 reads CASSFGGSEQYF. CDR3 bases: TGTGCCAGCAGCTTTGGCGGGTCCGAGCAGTACTTC.

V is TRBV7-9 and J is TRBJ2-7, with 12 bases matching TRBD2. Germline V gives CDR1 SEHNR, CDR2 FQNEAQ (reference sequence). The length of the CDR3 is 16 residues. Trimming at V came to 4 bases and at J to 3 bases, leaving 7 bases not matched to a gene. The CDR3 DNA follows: TGTGCCAGCAGCTCACGGACTAGCGGGGCTTTCTACGAGCAGTACTTC. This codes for CASSSRTSGAFYEQYF.

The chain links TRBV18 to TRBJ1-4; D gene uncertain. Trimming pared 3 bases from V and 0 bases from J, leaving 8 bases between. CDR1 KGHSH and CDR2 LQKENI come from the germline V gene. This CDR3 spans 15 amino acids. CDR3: CASSPTGATNEKLFF. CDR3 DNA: TGTGCCAGCTCACCTACGGGAGCAACTAATGAAAAACTGTTTTTT.

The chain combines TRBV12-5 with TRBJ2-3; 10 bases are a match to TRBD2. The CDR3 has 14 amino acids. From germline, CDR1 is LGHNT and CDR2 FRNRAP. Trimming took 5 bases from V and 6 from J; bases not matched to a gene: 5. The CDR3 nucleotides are TGTGCTAGTGGTCCAGGGACTAGCGCGGATACGCAGTATTTT. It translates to CASGPGTSADTQYF.

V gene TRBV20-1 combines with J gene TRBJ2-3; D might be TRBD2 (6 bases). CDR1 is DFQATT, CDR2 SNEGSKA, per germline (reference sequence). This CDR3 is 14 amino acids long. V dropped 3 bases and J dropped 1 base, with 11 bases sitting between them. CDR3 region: CSASSWEGTDTQYF. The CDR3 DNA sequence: TGCAGTGCTAGTTCCTGGGAGGGCACAGATACGCAGTATTTT.

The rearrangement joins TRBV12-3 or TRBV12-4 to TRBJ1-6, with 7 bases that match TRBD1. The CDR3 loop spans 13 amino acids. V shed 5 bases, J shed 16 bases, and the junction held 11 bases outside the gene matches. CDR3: CASSQTRTGGLHF. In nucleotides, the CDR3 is TGTGCCAGCAGTCAGACCCGGACAGGAGGACTCCACTTT.

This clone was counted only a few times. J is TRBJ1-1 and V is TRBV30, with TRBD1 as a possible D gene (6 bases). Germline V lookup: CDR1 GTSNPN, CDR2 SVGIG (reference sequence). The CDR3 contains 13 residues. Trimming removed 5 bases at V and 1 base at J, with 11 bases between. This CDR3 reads CAWSLGANTEAFF. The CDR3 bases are TGTGCCTGGTCTTTGGGGGCGAACACTGAAGCTTTCTTT.

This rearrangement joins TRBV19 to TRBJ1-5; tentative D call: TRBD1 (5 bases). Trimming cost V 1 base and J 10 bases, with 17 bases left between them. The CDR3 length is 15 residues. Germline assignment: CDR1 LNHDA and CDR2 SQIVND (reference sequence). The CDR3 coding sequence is TGTGCCAGTAGTATAGTTATGGACACCCCCCATCCCCAGCATTTT. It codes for CASSIVMDTPHPQHF. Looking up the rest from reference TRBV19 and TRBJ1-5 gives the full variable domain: DGGITQSPKYLFRKEGQNVTLSCEQNLNHDAMYWYRQDPGQGLRLIYYSQIVNDFQKGDIAEGYSVSREKKESFPLTVTSAQKNPTAFYLCASSIVMDTPHPQHFGDGTRLSIL.

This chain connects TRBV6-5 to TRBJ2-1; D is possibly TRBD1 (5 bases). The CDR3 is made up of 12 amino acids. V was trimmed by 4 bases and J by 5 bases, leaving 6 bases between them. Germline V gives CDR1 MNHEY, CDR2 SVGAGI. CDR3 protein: CASSSGHNEQFF. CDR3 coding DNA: TGTGCCAGCAGTTCAGGGCACAATGAGCAGTTCTTC.

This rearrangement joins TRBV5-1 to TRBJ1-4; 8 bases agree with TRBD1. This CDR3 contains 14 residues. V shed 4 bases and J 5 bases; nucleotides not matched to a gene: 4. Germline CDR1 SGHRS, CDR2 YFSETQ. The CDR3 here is CASSPGQANEKLFF. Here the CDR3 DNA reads TGCGCCAGCAGCCCGGGACAGGCAAATGAAAAACTGTTTTTT.

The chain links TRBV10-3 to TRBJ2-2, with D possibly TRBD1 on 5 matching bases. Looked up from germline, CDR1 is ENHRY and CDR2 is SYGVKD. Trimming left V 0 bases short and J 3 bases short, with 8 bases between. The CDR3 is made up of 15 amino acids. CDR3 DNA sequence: TGTGCCATCAGTGAGTCGATAGGGGACACCGGGGAGCTGTTTTTT. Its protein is CAISESIGDTGELFF.